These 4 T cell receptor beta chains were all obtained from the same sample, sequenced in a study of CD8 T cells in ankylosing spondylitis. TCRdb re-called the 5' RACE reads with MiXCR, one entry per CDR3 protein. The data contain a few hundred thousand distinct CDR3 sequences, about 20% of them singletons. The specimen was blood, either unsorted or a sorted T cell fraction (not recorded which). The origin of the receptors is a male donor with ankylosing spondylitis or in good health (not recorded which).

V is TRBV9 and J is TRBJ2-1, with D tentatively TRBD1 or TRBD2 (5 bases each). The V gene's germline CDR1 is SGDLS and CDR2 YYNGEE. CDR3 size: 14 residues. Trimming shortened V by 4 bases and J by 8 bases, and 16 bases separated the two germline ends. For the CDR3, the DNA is TGTGCCAGCAGCTCCCGGGACGCGAGCCATGAGCAGTTCTTC. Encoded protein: CASSSRDASHEQFF.

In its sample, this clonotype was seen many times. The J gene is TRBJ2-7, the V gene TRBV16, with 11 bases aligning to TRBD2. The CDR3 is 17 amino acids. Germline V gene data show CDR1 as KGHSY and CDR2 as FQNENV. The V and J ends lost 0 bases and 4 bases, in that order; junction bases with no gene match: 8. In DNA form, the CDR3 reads TGTGCCAGCAGCCAATCCGAACTAGCGGGAGAGGAGTACGAGCAGTACTTC. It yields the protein CASSQSELAGEEYEQYF.

The CDR3 DNA reads TGTGCCAGCAGCTTGGGGGGACTAGATTTTACTAGCTCCTACGAGCAGTACTTC. Protein: CASSLGGLDFTSSYEQYF. The chain combines TRBV5-5 with TRBJ2-7; 8 nucleotides agree with TRBD2. The germline V gene encodes CDR1 SGHKS and CDR2 YYEKEE (reference sequence). The ends lost 0 bases at V and 0 bases at J; junction bases unmatched: 11. The CDR3 extends over 18 amino acids.

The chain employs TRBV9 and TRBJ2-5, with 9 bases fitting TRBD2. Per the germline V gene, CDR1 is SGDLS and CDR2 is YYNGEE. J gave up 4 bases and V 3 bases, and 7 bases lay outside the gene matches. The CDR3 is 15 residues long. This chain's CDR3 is CASSGRELAGETQYF. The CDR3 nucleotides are TGTGCCAGCAGCGGGAGGGAACTAGCGGGAGAGACCCAGTACTTC.